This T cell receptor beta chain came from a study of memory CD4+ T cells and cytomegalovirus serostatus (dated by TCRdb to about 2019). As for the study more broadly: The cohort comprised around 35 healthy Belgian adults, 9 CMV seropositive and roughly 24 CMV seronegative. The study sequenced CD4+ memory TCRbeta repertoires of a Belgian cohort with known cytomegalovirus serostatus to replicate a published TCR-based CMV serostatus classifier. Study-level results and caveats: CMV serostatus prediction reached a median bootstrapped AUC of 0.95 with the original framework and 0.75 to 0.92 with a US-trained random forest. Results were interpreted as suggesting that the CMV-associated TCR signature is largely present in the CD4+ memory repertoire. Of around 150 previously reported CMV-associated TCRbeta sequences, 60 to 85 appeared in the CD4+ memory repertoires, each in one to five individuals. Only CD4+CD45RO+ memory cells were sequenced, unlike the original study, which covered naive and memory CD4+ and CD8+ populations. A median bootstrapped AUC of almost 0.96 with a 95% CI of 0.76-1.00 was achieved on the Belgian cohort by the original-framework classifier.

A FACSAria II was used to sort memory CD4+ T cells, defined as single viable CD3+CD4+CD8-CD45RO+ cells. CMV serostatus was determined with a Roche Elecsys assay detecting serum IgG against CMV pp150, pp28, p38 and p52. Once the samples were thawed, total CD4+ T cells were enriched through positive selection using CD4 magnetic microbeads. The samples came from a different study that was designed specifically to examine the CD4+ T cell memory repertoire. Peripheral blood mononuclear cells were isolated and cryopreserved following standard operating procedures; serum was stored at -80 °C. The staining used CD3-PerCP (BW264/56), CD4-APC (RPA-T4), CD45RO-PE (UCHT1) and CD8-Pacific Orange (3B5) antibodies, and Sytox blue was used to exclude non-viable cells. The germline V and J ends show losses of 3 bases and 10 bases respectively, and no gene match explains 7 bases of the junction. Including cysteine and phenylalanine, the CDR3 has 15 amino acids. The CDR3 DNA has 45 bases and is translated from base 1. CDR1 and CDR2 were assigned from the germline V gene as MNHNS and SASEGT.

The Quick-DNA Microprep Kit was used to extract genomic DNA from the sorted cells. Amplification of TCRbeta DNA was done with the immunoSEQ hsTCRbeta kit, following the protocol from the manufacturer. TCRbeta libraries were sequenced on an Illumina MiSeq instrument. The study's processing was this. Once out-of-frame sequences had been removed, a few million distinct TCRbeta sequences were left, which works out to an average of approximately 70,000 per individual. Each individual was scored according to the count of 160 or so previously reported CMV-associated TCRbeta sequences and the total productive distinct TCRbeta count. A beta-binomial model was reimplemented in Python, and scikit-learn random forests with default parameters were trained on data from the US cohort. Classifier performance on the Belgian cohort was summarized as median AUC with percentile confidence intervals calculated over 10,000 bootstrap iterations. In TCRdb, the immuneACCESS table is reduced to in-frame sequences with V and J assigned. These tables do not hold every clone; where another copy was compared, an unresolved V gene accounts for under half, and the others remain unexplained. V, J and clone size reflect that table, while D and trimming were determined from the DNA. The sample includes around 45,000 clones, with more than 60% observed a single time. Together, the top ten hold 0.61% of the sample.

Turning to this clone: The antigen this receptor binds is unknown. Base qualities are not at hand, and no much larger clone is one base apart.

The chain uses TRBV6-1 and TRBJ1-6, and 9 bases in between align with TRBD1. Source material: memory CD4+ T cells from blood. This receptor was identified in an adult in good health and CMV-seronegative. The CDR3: CASSDEGQGTSPLHF. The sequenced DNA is TGTGCCAGCAGTGATGAAGGACAGGGGACCTCACCCCTCCACTTT.